The 21 T cell receptor beta chains below all came from one sample that was sequenced in a study. TCRdb fed the 5' RACE reads into MiXCR, producing one record per CDR3 protein. The sample consists of about 43,000 distinct CDR3 sequences, 22% of them appearing once. Tregs were sorted as CD4+CD25+CD127-/low cells. Material for sequencing was Tregs sorted from a lymph node. The receptors stem from a female donor with breast cancer.

A word on this clonotype: Just one base apart from a much larger clone, this may be a read error. The chain recombines TRBV28 with TRBJ1-2; a weak D match, TRBD1 (6 bases). The ends were cut back, 4 bases at V and 2 bases at J, with 14 bases in the middle. The CDR3 sequence is 15 residues long. The V gene's germline CDR1 is MDHEN and CDR2 SYDVKM. The DNA of the CDR3 is TGTGCCAGCAGTTCGGGGGCTGGAAGGAACTATGGCTACACCTTC. It specifies CASSSGAGRNYGYTF.

This clonotype was recorded a few times. This chain joins TRBV7-9 and TRBJ2-1; perhaps TRBD2 as D (6 bases). V gave up 10 bases and J gave up 2 bases, with 12 bases separating them. The CDR3 sequence is 13 residues long. Germline V gives CDR1 SEHNR, CDR2 FQNEAQ (reference sequence). Here the CDR3 DNA reads TGTGCCATACCGGGACTTACCTACAATGAGCAGTTCTTC. The encoded protein is CAIPGLTYNEQFF.

As for this clonotype: This sequence may be a read error, since a much larger clone differs from it by one base. This chain uses TRBV10-3 with TRBJ1-5, with D unclear. There are 15 residues in the CDR3. Germline V lookup: CDR1 ENHRY, CDR2 SYGVKD. DNA of the CDR3: TGTGCCGTCAGTGAGTCGTCCGTCACTAATCAGCCCCAGCATTTT. This translates into CAVSESSVTNQPQHF.

V gene TRBV6-6 combines with J gene TRBJ1-5, with D unclear. CDR1 is MNHNY and CDR2 is SVGAGI in the germline V gene (reference sequence). CDR3 length: 13 amino acids. The V and J ends lost 7 bases and 4 bases respectively, with 11 bases between them. Here the CDR3 DNA reads TGTGCCAGCACTTGGTCCTCGAATCAGCCCCAGCATTTT. Translating it yields CASTWSSNQPQHF.

This clonotype was detected a few times. The CDR3: CASSSQTGENTGELFF. The CDR3, as DNA: TGTGCCAGCAGCTCACAGACAGGGGAGAACACCGGGGAGCTGTTTTTT. The chain employs TRBV7-3 and TRBJ2-2, with TRBD1 matching 8 bases. Germline CDR1 and CDR2: SGHTA and FQGTGA. Germline trimming cut 4 bases from V and 1 base from J; bases unmatched to any gene: 5. The CDR3 is 16 residues long.

This clonotype occurred many times. V gene TRBV18 combines with J gene TRBJ2-1; D perhaps matches TRBD1 (7 bases). The ends were cut back, 8 bases at V and 7 bases at J, with 18 bases in the middle. The CDR3 runs to 14 residues. Germline CDR1 reads KGHSH; CDR2 reads LQKENI. CDR3 nucleotide sequence: TGTGCCAGCCGACAGGGCGGGGAGAAAAATGAGCAGTTCTTC. Protein: CASRQGGEKNEQFF.

J is TRBJ2-3 and V is TRBV4-1, with D perhaps assigned TRBD1 or TRBD2 (5 bases each). The germline CDR1 and CDR2 sequences are MGHRA and YSYEKL. This CDR3 comprises 17 residues. The V and J ends lost 4 bases and 3 bases respectively, with 20 bases between them. The CDR3 bases are TGCGCCAGCAGCCCTTCCAGTGGGGGAGCACTTACAGATACGCAGTATTTT. Its protein product is CASSPSSGGALTDTQYF.

The J gene is TRBJ1-5, the V gene TRBV12-3 or TRBV12-4, with 9 bases matching TRBD1. This CDR3 is 14 amino acids long. The junction had 3 bases not matched to a gene; V was cut back by 6 bases and J by 3 bases. The CDR3 reads CASRGQGLNQPQHF. Here the CDR3 DNA reads TGTGCCAGCAGGGGACAGGGACTCAATCAGCCCCAGCATTTT.

J is TRBJ2-3 and V is TRBV7-2, with TRBD1 as a possible D gene (5 bases). Looked up from germline, CDR1 is SGHTA and CDR2 is FQGNSA. The CDR3 covers 14 residues. V was clipped by 5 bases and J by 6 bases, with 15 bases between them. In DNA form, the CDR3 reads TGTGCCAGCAGCGTCGTAGGGGTCGCCGATACGCAGTATTTT. This gives the protein CASSVVGVADTQYF.

This clonotype showed up many times. The V and J genes are TRBV7-3 and TRBJ1-1; TRBD1 aligns across 7 bases. Germline trimming cut 5 bases from V and 0 bases from J; bases unmatched to any gene: 6. This CDR3 has 15 residues. Germline CDR1 SGHTA, CDR2 FQGTGA. CDR3 coding DNA: TGTGCCAGCAGCCCCCAGGGGGGGGTGAACACTGAAGCTTTCTTT. This codes for CASSPQGGVNTEAFF.

V and J are TRBV13 and TRBJ2-2; TRBD1 or TRBD2 may be the D gene (5 bases each). The CDR3 covers 15 residues. V was pared by 3 bases and J by 7 bases, with 15 bases between. Germline V gene sequence: CDR1 PRHDT, CDR2 FYEKMQ (reference sequence). CDR3 bases: TGTGCCAGCAGCTTTGCCCTCCGGGGCGGCGGGGAGCTGTTTTTT. Its translation: CASSFALRGGGELFF.

This clonotype was counted between two and nine times. The chain recombines TRBV28 with TRBJ2-2, with D unresolved. The CDR3 contains 15 residues. Trimming took off 2 bases at V and 2 bases at J, with 9 bases between the two ends. Germline loops: CDR1 MDHEN, CDR2 SYDVKM. This CDR3 reads CASSLIGSNTGELFF. As DNA, the CDR3 is TGTGCCAGCAGTTTAATAGGGTCTAACACCGGGGAGCTGTTTTTT.

This clonotype was found many times. The chain couples TRBV4-1 to TRBJ1-2; the D is unclear. Germline V gene data show CDR1 as MGHRA and CDR2 as YSYEKL. CDR3 length: 14 amino acids. Trimming removed 0 bases at V and 2 bases at J, with 7 bases between. CDR3 DNA sequence: TGCGCCAGCAGCCAAGAAACAGTCAACTATGGCTACACCTTC. Amino acids: CASSQETVNYGYTF.

There are many counts of this clonotype. The chain joins TRBV9 to TRBJ2-7; no firm D call. The CDR3 runs to 13 residues. V was clipped by 3 bases and J by 0 bases, with 7 bases between them. Germline V gives CDR1 SGDLS, CDR2 YYNGEE. DNA of the CDR3: TGTGCCAGCAGCGATTCCACCTCCTACGAGCAGTACTTC. This codes for CASSDSTSYEQYF. Full variable domain (missing parts from reference TRBV9 and TRBJ2-7): DSGVTQTPKHLITATGQRVTLRCSPRSGDLSVYWYQQSLDQGLQFLIQYYNGEERAKGNILERFSAQQFPDLHSELNLSSLELGDSALYFCASSDSTSYEQYFGPGTRLTVT.

This clonotype was seen at least ten times. The chain combines TRBV6-2 or TRBV6-3 with TRBJ2-1; D remains unclear. CDR3 length: 14 amino acids. Germline lookup yields CDR1 MNHEY and CDR2 SVGEGT. Trimming took off 4 bases at V and 8 bases at J, with 15 bases between the two ends. CDR3 region: CASSLWTPGDEQFF. The CDR3 DNA reads as TGTGCCAGCAGTTTATGGACGCCAGGCGATGAGCAGTTCTTC.

About this clonotype: This may arise from a read error, as a much more abundant clone is one base away. The gene calls are TRBV5-1 and TRBJ2-2, with D unclear. The germline V gene has CDR1 SGHRS and CDR2 YFSETQ. The CDR3 is 16 residues long. For the CDR3, the DNA is TGCGCCAGCGGCTTGGTTCCCGAATTGAACACCGGGGAGCTGTTTTTT. It encodes CASGLVPELNTGELFF.

There are a few counts of this clonotype. The chain uses TRBV7-9 and TRBJ2-5; 8 bases match TRBD1. V gave up 6 bases and J gave up 3 bases; unmatched junction bases: 6. Germline CDR1 is SEHNR and CDR2 is FQNEAQ (reference sequence). The CDR3 extends over 14 amino acids. The CDR3 bases are TGTGCCAGCAGACCTACAGGGGGGAAAGAGACCCAGTACTTC. Translating it yields CASRPTGGKETQYF. The full variable domain, its missing parts supplied by reference TRBV7-9 and TRBJ2-5, is DTGVSQNPRHKITKRGQNVTFRCDPISEHNRLYWYRQTLGQGPEFLTYFQNEAQLEKSRLLSDRFSAERPKGSFSTLEIQRTEQGDSAMYLCASRPTGGKETQYFGPGTRLLVL.

This clonotype was observed at least ten times. The J gene is TRBJ2-7, the V gene TRBV7-8, with D maybe TRBD2 (5 bases). V dropped 5 bases and J dropped 3 bases, with 11 bases sitting between them. The CDR3 spans 13 residues. Germline CDR1 reads SGHVS; CDR2 reads FQNEAQ. The CDR3, as DNA: TGTGCCAGCAGCCGGACTGAAGTCTACGAGCAGTACTTC. Translation: CASSRTEVYEQYF. The variable domain in full, completed from reference TRBV7-8 and TRBJ2-7, reads GAGVSQSPRYKVAKRGQDVALRCDPISGHVSLFWYQQALGQGPEFLTYFQNEAQLDKSGLPSDRFFAERPEGSVSTLKIQRTQQEDSAVYLCASSRTEVYEQYFGPGTRLTVT.

This clonotype was counted a few times. The chain combines TRBV5-1 with TRBJ2-1, with 7 bases aligning to TRBD2. The CDR3 is 15 residues long. Unmatched junction bases numbered 4, after V lost 0 bases and J lost 4 bases. Germline-derived CDR1 and CDR2 are SGHRS and YFSETQ. The CDR3 region is CASSLELARYNEQFF. CDR3 nucleotide sequence: TGCGCCAGCAGCTTGGAACTAGCGAGATACAATGAGCAGTTCTTC. The full variable domain, its missing parts supplied by reference TRBV5-1 and TRBJ2-1, is KAGVTQTPRYLIKTRGQQVTLSCSPISGHRSVSWYQQTPGQGLQFLFEYFSETQRNKGNFPGRFSGRQFSNSRSEMNVSTLELGDSALYLCASSLELARYNEQFFGPGTRLTVL.

The rearrangement uses TRBV7-3 and TRBJ2-1; 10 nucleotides line up with TRBD2. Per germline, CDR1 SGHTA and CDR2 FQGTGA. Trimming removed 6 bases from V and 4 bases from J; junction bases left unmatched: 6. This CDR3 comprises 15 residues. CDR3 nucleotides: TGTGCCAGCAGTCCTAGCGGGAGCGGGTACAATGAGCAGTTCTTC. The encoded protein is CASSPSGSGYNEQFF.

V is TRBV28 and J is TRBJ1-2, with D maybe TRBD1 (5 bases). Germline loops: CDR1 MDHEN, CDR2 SYDVKM. This CDR3 is built from 13 residues. V was clipped by 3 bases and J by 6 bases, with 11 bases between them. The CDR3 nucleotides read TGTGCCAGCAGTTTGCGGGGGAAGGATGGCTACACCTTC. Its translation: CASSLRGKDGYTF.